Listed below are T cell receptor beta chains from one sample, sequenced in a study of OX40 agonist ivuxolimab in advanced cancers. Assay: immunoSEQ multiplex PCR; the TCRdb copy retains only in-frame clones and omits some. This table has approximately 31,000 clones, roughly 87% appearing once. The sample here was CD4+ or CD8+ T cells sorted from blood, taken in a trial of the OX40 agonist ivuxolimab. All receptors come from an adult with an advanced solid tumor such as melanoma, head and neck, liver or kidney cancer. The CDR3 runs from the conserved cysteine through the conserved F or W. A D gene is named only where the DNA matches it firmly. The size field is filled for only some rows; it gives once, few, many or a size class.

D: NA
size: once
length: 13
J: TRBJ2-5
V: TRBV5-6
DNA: TGTGCCAGCCGACGGACACCTCAAGAGACCCAGTACTTC
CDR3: CASRRTPQETQYF

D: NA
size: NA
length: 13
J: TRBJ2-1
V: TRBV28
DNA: TGTGCCAGCACACCCAGGACACTCCATGAGCAGTTCTTC
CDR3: CASTPRTLHEQFF

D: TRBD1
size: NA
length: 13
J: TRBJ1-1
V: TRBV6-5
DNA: TGTGCCAGCGTCGGACAGGGAAACACTGAAGCTTTCTTT
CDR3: CASVGQGNTEAFF

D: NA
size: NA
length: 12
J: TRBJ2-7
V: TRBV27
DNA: TGTGCCAGCAGTCCCTCTGGGTTGGAGCAGTACTTC
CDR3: CASSPSGLEQYF

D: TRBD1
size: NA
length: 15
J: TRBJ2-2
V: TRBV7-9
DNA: TGTGCCAGCAGCTCCCGGGACAGAGACACCGGGGAGCTGTTTTTT
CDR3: CASSSRDRDTGELFF

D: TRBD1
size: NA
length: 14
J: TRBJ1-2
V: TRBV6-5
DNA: TGTGCCAGCAGTTACTACAGGGGAAATTATGGCTACACCTTC
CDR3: CASSYYRGNYGYTF

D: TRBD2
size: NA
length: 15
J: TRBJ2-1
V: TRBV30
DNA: TGTGCCTGGGATAAGGGCCTAGCGGGGGGGGATGAGCAGTTCTTC
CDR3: CAWDKGLAGGDEQFF

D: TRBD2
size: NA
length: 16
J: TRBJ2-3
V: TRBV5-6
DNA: TGTGCCAGCAGCCACCGACAAGCGGGGTGGGCAGATACGCAGTATTTT
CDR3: CASSHRQAGWADTQYF

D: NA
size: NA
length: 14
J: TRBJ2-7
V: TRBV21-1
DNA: TGTGCCAGCAGCGATAGAGGGAGAAACTACGAGCAGTACTTC
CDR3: CASSDRGRNYEQYF

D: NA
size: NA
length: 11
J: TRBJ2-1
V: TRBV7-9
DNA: TGTGCCAGCAGCTTCTACAATGAGCAGTTCTTC
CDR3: CASSFYNEQFF

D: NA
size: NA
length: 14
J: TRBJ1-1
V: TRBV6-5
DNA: TGTGCCAGCAGTTACTCTTCGGCGGCCCCTGAAGCTTTCTTT
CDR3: CASSYSSAAPEAFF

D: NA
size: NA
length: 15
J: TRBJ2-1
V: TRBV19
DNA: TGTGCCAGTAGTATAGTAACCGGGGGCGGGGATGAGCAGTTCTTC
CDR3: CASSIVTGGGDEQFF

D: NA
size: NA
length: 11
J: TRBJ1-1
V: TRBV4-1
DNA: TGCGCCAGCAGCCTGAACACTGAAGCTTTCTTT
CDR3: CASSLNTEAFF

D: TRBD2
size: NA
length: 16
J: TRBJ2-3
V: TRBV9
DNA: TGTGCCAGCAGTCCGGGGGGTAGCGGGGTCACAGATACGCAGTATTTT
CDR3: CASSPGGSGVTDTQYF

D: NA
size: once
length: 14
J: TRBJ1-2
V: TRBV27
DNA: TGTGCCAGCAGTTTTGCCCGGACATCCTATGGCTACACCTTC
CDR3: CASSFARTSYGYTF

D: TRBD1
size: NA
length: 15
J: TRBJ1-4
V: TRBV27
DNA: TGTGCCAGCAGTCACGGACAGGGCGGTCTTGAAAAACTGTTTTTT
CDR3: CASSHGQGGLEKLFF

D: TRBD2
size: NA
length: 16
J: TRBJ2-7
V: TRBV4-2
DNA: TGTGCCAGCAGCCAAGAGACGGCGGGAGGGCCCTACGAGCAGTACTTC
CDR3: CASSQETAGGPYEQYF

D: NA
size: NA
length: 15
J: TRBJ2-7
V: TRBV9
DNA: TGTGCCAGCAGCGTAGGCAGTTCCGATTCCTACGAGCAGTACTTC
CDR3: CASSVGSSDSYEQYF

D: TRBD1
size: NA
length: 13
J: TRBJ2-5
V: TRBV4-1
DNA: TGCGCCAGTCGGGACAGCGGTGACGGGACCCAGTACTTC
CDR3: CASRDSGDGTQYF

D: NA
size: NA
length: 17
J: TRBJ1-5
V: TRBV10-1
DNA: TGCGCCAGCAGTGAGAAGGGTCCCCAGAGGAGCAATCAGCCCCAGCATTTT
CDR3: CASSEKGPQRSNQPQHF

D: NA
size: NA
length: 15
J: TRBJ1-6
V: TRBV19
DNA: TGTGCCAGTAGTATGTTTGGGACACGAAATTCACCCCTCCACTTT
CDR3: CASSMFGTRNSPLHF

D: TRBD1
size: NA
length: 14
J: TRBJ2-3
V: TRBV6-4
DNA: TGTGCCAGCAGTGACGGGACAGGCACAGATACGCAGTATTTT
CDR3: CASSDGTGTDTQYF

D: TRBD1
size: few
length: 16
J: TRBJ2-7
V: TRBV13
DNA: TGTGCCAGCAGCTCAGAGAGGGGACAGGGGGCCTACGAGCAGTACTTC
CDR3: CASSSERGQGAYEQYF

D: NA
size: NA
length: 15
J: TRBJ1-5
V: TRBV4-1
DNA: TGCGCCAGCAGCCAAGAAATAGGGTCATATCAGCCCCAGCATTTT
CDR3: CASSQEIGSYQPQHF

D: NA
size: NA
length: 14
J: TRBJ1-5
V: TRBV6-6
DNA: TGTGCCAGCAGTTACGGGTACGGTCGGGAAACCCAGCATTTT
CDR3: CASSYGYGRETQHF

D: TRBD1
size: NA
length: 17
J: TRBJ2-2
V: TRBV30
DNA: TGTGCCTGGACGAGTCACGTAAAGGCACAGGGGACCGGGGAGCTGTTTTTT
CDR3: CAWTSHVKAQGTGELFF